The rows below give T cell receptor beta chains drawn from one sample of a study of T cell changes during pregnancy in multiple sclerosis. The protocol was immunoSEQ multiplex PCR, while the TCRdb copy is restricted to in-frame clones and leaves out a portion. The top ten hold more than 0.7% of the sample, which has 60,000 or so clones, 80% to 95% seen once. The material was peripheral blood, obtained in the first trimester of pregnancy. Receptor source: a female donor with multiple sclerosis, enrolled in a pregnancy study. CDR3s include the opening cysteine and the closing phenylalanine or tryptophan. Each record gives: J gene, D gene, V gene, CDR3 length, clone size, CDR3 protein, CDR3 DNA. The D gene is left open where the match is weak. Rows may omit the clone size; those that give it use once, few, many or a size class.

>TRBJ2-5|-|TRBV6-5|13|-
CASSEKRRETQYF
TGTGCCAGCAGTGAAAAACGGAGGGAGACCCAGTACTTC
>TRBJ2-4|-|TRBV6-1|11|-
CASSEQNFQYF
TGTGCCAGCAGTGAACAAAACTTCCAATACTTC
>TRBJ2-1|TRBD1|TRBV5-5|12|once
CASSWTGEEQFF
TGTGCCAGCAGCTGGACAGGGGAGGAGCAGTTCTTC
>TRBJ2-3|TRBD1|TRBV19|16|-
CASSIGDRVLPDTQYF
TGTGCCAGTAGTATAGGAGACAGGGTTCTCCCAGATACGCAGTATTTT
>TRBJ2-1|-|TRBV13|14|-
CASSLSGGNNEQFF
TGTGCCAGCAGCTTATCCGGGGGTAACAATGAGCAGTTCTTC
>TRBJ1-2|TRBD1|TRBV4-1|14|-
CASSRGGQGEGYTF
TGCGCCAGCAGCCGCGGGGGACAGGGAGAAGGCTACACCTTC
>TRBJ1-4|-|TRBV5-8|18|-
CASSLGFLVSRADEKLFF
TGTGCCAGCAGCTTGGGTTTTTTGGTCTCCAGGGCAGATGAAAAACTGTTTTTT
>TRBJ2-7|TRBD1|TRBV6-5|15|-
CASSSIQGQLYEQYF
TGTGCCAGCAGTTCCATCCAGGGACAGCTATACGAGCAGTACTTC
>TRBJ2-5|-|TRBV7-2|15|once
CASSLGGGNQETQYF
TGTGCCAGCAGCTTAGGCGGGGGCAACCAAGAGACCCAGTACTTC
>TRBJ2-5|-|TRBV5-6|15|-
CASSLGRLAIETQYF
TGTGCCAGCAGCTTGGGCAGGCTCGCAATAGAGACCCAGTACTTC
>TRBJ1-2|TRBD1|TRBV13|14|-
CASSIRDRDYGYTF
TGTGCCAGCAGCATACGGGACAGGGACTATGGCTACACCTTC
>TRBJ2-1|TRBD2|TRBV6-5|16|-
CASSYSAGGPYNEQFF
TGTGCCAGCAGTTACTCAGCGGGGGGTCCCTACAATGAGCAGTTCTTC
>TRBJ1-2|TRBD1|TRBV4-3|16|-
CASSQFHPTGPRVYTF
TGCGCCAGCAGCCAATTCCACCCGACAGGGCCCCGGGTCTACACCTTC
>TRBJ1-1|-|TRBV6-5|13|-
CASSPRGFAEAFF
TGTGCCAGCAGCCCCCGCGGGTTCGCTGAAGCTTTCTTT
>TRBJ2-2|-|TRBV7-8|16|-
CASSLLVAVYTGELFF
TGTGCCAGCAGCTTATTGGTGGCGGTTTACACCGGGGAGCTGTTTTTT
>TRBJ1-6|-|TRBV11-2|15|-
CASSLGGAGNSPLHF
TGTGCCAGCAGCTTAGGGGGCGCGGGGAATTCACCCCTCCACTTT
>TRBJ2-2|TRBD2|TRBV7-6|15|-
CASSLTSGGAGELFF
TGTGCCAGCAGCTTGACTAGCGGGGGGGCCGGGGAGCTGTTTTTT
>TRBJ1-2|-|TRBV20-1|10|-
CSAPQGGYTF
TGCAGTGCGCCACAGGGCGGCTACACCTTC
>TRBJ1-2|-|TRBV30|12|-
CAWSAGAYGYTF
TGTGCCTGGAGTGCTGGGGCCTATGGCTACACCTTC
>TRBJ2-3|-|TRBV5-1|16|-
CASSLETGFLTDTQYF
TGCGCCAGCAGCTTAGAAACAGGGTTTTTAACAGATACGCAGTATTTT
>TRBJ1-6|-|TRBV6-5|14|-
CASSYRAMRAPLHF
TGTGCCAGCAGTTACAGGGCCATGCGGGCACCCCTCCACTTT
>TRBJ1-1|TRBD1|TRBV5-5|14|-
CASSLRTGATEAFF
TGTGCCAGCAGCTTAAGGACAGGAGCCACTGAAGCTTTCTTT
>TRBJ1-2|-|TRBV2|15|-
CATPSGEGEDYGYTF
TGTGCCACCCCTAGCGGGGAGGGTGAAGACTATGGCTACACCTTC
>TRBJ2-5|TRBD2|TRBV7-3|16|-
CASSLRGGGILETQYF
TGTGCCAGCAGCTTAAGGGGCGGGGGGATTCTAGAGACCCAGTACTTC
>TRBJ2-1|TRBD2|TRBV4-1|15|-
CASSPTSGGYNEQFF
TGCGCCAGCAGCCCTACTAGCGGGGGGTACAATGAGCAGTTCTTC
>TRBJ2-7|-|TRBV6-5|13|-
CASSYQGTYEQYF
TGTGCCAGCAGTTACCAGGGAACCTACGAGCAGTACTTC
>TRBJ2-7|-|TRBV7-9|16|-
CASSPDSRGPLYEQYF
TGTGCCAGCAGCCCTGACTCGCGGGGGCCTCTCTACGAGCAGTACTTC
>TRBJ1-2|TRBD1|TRBV6-6|14|-
CASSYGDRVRGYTF
TGTGCCAGCAGTTACGGCGACAGGGTGAGGGGCTACACCTTC
>TRBJ1-1|-|TRBV18|14|-
CASSLRTGDTEAFF
TGTGCCAGCTCGCTCCGAACAGGAGACACTGAAGCTTTCTTT
>TRBJ1-5|-|TRBV9|14|-
CASSVEGDNQPQHF
TGTGCCAGCAGCGTCGAGGGAGACAATCAGCCCCAGCATTTT
>TRBJ2-7|-|TRBV6-1|14|-
CASKKGGRVGEQYF
TGTGCCAGCAAAAAGGGGGGGAGGGTTGGTGAGCAGTACTTC
>TRBJ2-7|TRBD1|TRBV19|14|-
CASSSLTGAYEQYF
TGTGCCAGTAGTTCTCTGACAGGGGCCTACGAGCAGTACTTC
>TRBJ1-1|-|TRBV30|13|-
CAWIGQPNTEAFF
TGTGCCTGGATTGGGCAGCCGAACACTGAAGCTTTCTTT
>TRBJ1-1|TRBD1|TRBV6-5|14|-
CASSSAGTVREAFF
TGTGCCAGCAGTTCCGCCGGGACAGTCCGTGAAGCTTTCTTT
>TRBJ1-2|TRBD1|TRBV7-2|16|-
CASSLAGTGANYGYTF
TGTGCCAGCAGCTTAGCGGGGACAGGGGCTAACTATGGCTACACCTTC
>TRBJ1-1|-|TRBV6-1|13|-
CASSAHRATEAFF
TGTGCCAGCAGTGCCCACAGGGCCACTGAAGCTTTCTTT
>TRBJ2-1|TRBD2|TRBV4-1|16|-
CASSQVFGLVDNEQFF
TGCGCCAGCAGCCAAGTCTTTGGACTAGTGGACAATGAGCAGTTCTTC
>TRBJ1-5|-|TRBV7-2|14|-
CASSPSGGGQPQHF
TGTGCCAGCAGCCCTAGTGGGGGGGGTCAGCCCCAGCATTTT
>TRBJ2-5|-|TRBV6-5|10|-
CATYQETQYF
TGTGCCACCTACCAAGAGACCCAGTACTTC
>TRBJ1-1|-|TRBV7-2|13|-
CASSLDMNTEAFF
TGTGCCAGCAGCTTAGACATGAACACTGAAGCTTTCTTT
>TRBJ2-2|TRBD2|TRBV6-6|16|-
CASSSASGGDTGELFF
TGTGCCAGCAGTTCCGCTAGCGGGGGGGACACCGGGGAGCTGTTTTTT
>TRBJ1-1|TRBD1|TRBV2|15|-
CASTLGGQNGVEAFF
TGTGCCAGCACCCTAGGGGGACAGAACGGAGTGGAAGCTTTCTTT
>TRBJ2-2|-|TRBV5-4|15|-
CATRGQIANTGELFF
TGTGCCACCCGTGGACAGATCGCGAACACCGGGGAGCTGTTTTTT
>TRBJ2-5|-|TRBV5-1|15|-
CASSWKAAREETQYF
TGCGCCAGCAGCTGGAAAGCTGCTCGGGAAGAGACCCAGTACTTC
>TRBJ1-1|-|TRBV6-5|15|-
CASSLPGLDGTEAFF
TGTGCCAGCAGTTTACCCGGATTAGACGGGACTGAAGCTTTCTTT
>TRBJ2-7|TRBD1|TRBV6-5|14|-
CASSYGTGVDEQYF
TGTGCCAGCAGTTACGGGACAGGGGTCGACGAGCAGTACTTC
>TRBJ2-1|-|TRBV7-3|12|-
CASSLIAGEQFF
TGTGCCAGCAGCTTAATCGCGGGTGAGCAGTTCTTC
>TRBJ1-5|-|TRBV28|14|-
CASTLRGSNQPQHF
TGTGCCAGCACCCTGCGGGGTAGCAATCAGCCCCAGCATTTT
>TRBJ2-2|TRBD2|TRBV30|20|-
CAWSVLRLAGFSSNTGELFF
TGTGCCTGGAGTGTTCTCAGACTAGCGGGATTTTCCTCGAACACCGGGGAGCTGTTTTTT
>TRBJ2-2|-|TRBV2|17|-
CASRGLLGGPLPGELFF
TGTGCCAGCAGAGGGCTTCTCGGGGGGCCCCTCCCCGGGGAGCTGTTTTTT
>TRBJ1-5|-|TRBV9|12|-
CASGGGNQPQHF
TGTGCCAGCGGGGGGGGCAATCAGCCCCAGCATTTT
>TRBJ2-7|TRBD2|TRBV30|16|-
CAWSALAGDGTYEQYF
TGTGCCTGGAGTGCACTAGCGGGGGATGGAACCTACGAGCAGTACTTC
>TRBJ2-2|-|TRBV29-1|12|-
CSVRISGGELFF
TGCAGCGTTAGAATCTCGGGCGGGGAGCTGTTTTTT